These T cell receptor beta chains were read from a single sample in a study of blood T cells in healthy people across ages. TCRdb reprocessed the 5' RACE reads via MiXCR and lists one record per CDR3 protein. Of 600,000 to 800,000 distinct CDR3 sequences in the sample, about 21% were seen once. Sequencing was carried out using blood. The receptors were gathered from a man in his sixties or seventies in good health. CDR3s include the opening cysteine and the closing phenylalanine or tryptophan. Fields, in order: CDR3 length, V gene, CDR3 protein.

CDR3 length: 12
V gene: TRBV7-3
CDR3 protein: CASSLADDEQFF

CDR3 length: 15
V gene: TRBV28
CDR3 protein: CASSLSGVGDEKLFF

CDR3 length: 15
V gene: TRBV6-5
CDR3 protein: CASSRGVYGHNEQFF

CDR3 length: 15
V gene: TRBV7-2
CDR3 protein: CASSASGRAYNEQFF

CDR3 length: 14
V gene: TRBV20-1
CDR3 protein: CSASWDRAVDTQYF

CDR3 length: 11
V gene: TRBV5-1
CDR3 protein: CASSPDSGYTF

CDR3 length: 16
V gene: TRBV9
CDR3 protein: CASSALGRTSTDTQYF

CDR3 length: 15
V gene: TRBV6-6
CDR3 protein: CASSPLVGSYNEQFF

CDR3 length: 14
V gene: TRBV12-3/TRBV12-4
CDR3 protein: CASSFSGLSGELFF

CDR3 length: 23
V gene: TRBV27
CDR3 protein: CASSPPGRHNNTWTSGRFNEQFF

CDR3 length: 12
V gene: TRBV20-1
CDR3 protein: CSARELANEQFF

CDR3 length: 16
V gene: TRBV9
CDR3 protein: CASSVGQVISQETQYF

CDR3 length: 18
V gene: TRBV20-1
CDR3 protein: CSAKDPGLAGGNTGELFF

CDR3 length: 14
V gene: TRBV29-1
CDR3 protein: CSVEQGARQETQYF

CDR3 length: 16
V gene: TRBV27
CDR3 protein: CASSLWGSRLQETQYF

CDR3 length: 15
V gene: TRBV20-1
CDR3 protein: CSPLPGGAGTGELFF

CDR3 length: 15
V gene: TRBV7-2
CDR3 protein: CASSMTGGAFQPQHF

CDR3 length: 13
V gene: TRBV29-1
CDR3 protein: CSVAGTVNTEAFF

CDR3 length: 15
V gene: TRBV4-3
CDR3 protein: CASSQDGTLTDTQYF

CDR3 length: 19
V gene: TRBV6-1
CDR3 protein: CASSRQGKLAGGLINEQFF

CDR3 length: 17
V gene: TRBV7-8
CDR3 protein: CASSPPLGFGNTGELFF

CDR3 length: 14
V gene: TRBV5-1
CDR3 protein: CASSFRTGPYEQYF

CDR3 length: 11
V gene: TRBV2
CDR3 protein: CASTARDEQFF

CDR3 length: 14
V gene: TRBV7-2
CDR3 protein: CASSWGQGNYGYTF

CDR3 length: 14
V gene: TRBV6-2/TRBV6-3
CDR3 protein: CASTRDRGGTEVFF

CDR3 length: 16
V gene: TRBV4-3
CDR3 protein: CASSQDFSSSTDTQYF

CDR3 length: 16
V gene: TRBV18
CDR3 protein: CASSPNADRSGSPLHF